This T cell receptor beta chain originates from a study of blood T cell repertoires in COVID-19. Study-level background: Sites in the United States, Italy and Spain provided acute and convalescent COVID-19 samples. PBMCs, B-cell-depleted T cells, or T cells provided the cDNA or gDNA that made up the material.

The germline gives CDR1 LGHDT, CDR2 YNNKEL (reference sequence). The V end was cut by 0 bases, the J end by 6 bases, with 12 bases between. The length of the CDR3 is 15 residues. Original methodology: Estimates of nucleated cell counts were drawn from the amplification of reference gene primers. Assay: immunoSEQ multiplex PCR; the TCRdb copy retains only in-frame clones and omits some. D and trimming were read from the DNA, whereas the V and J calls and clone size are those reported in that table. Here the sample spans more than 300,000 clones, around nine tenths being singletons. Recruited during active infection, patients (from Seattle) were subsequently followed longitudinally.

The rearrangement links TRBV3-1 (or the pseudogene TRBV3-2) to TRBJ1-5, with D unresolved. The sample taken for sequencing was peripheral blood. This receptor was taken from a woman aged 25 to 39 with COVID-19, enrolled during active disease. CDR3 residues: CASSQDLSSVQPQHF. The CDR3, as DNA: TGTGCCAGCAGCCAAGATCTATCTTCCGTTCAGCCCCAGCATTTT.